A single sample gave rise to the 19 T cell receptor beta chains below, sequenced in a study of CD8 T cells in Susac syndrome. It was with random hexamers that roughly 0.45 to 1 ug RNA was reverse transcribed. TCRdb reprocessed the immunoSEQ multiplex PCR reads via MiXCR and lists one record per CDR3 protein. There are about 200,000 distinct CDR3 sequences in the sample; roughly 94% occur only once, and approximately 0.075% lies in the top ten. Material for sequencing was CD4+ T cells from PBMCs. The origin of the receptors is a human donor with multiple sclerosis.

CDR3 sequence (DNA): TGTGCCAGCAGTGAACCCGGGACAGGGGCATTCGAGCAGTACTTC. Protein: CASSEPGTGAFEQYF. This chain connects TRBV25-1 to TRBJ2-7; 10 bases agree with TRBD1. Per the germline V gene, CDR1 is MGHDK and CDR2 is SYGVNS. The CDR3 has 15 amino acids. After removal of 2 bases from V and 6 bases from J, the junction contained 7 bases not matched to a gene.

This clonotype has a single count. The J gene is TRBJ2-3, the V gene TRBV4-1, with 7 nucleotides matching TRBD2. The CDR3 extends over 17 amino acids. CDR1 MGHRA and CDR2 YSYEKL come from the germline V gene. V was clipped by 0 bases and J by 0 bases; unmatched bases: 6. The CDR3 is CASSQDPAGVSTDTQYF. The CDR3 nucleotides read TGCGCCAGCAGCCAAGATCCTGCGGGGGTTAGCACAGATACGCAGTATTTT.

The V gene is TRBV6-5, the J gene TRBJ1-2, with D unclear. Germline-derived CDR1 and CDR2 are MNHEY and SVGAGI. The CDR3 has 13 amino acids. Deletions cut 6 bases from V and 2 bases from J, with 10 bases between. The CDR3 spells CASRRSKNYGYTF. CDR3 DNA sequence: TGTGCCAGCAGGCGAAGTAAAAACTATGGCTACACCTTC.

V and J are TRBV7-2 and TRBJ2-3; no clear D. CDR1 and CDR2 from the germline V gene are SGHTA and FQGNSA. The CDR3 extends over 12 amino acids. The V end was cut by 5 bases, the J end by 6 bases, with 9 bases between. CDR3 bases: TGTGCCAGCAGCCTCATGCGTGATACGCAGTATTTT. Protein: CASSLMRDTQYF.

This sequence joins TRBV25-1 and TRBJ2-3; 9 nucleotides agree with TRBD1. Per the germline V gene, CDR1 is MGHDK and CDR2 is SYGVNS. The V gene end was trimmed by 1 base and the J gene end by 5 bases; junction bases not matched to a gene: 7. The CDR3 has 16 amino acids. The CDR3 sequence is CASSEFRDRAGDTQYF. The CDR3 nucleotides read TGTGCCAGCAGTGAATTTCGGGACAGGGCAGGAGATACGCAGTATTTT. Drawing the rest from reference TRBV25-1 and TRBJ2-3, the complete variable domain is EADIYQTPRYLVIGTGKKITLECSQTMGHDKMYWYQQDPGMELHLIHYSYGVNSTEKGDLSSESTVSRIRTEHFPLTLESARPSHTSQYLCASSEFRDRAGDTQYFGPGTRLTVL.

This rearrangement joins TRBV2 to TRBJ1-1; unclear D gene. Germline lookup yields CDR1 SNHLY and CDR2 FYNNEI. V was pared by 5 bases and J by 7 bases, with 14 bases between. This CDR3 is built from 13 residues. The DNA of the CDR3 is TGTGCCAGCAGTAAAGACTTGAGGCGTGAAGCTTTCTTT. Protein sequence: CASSKDLRREAFF. Combining the CDR3 with reference TRBV2 and TRBJ1-1 gives the whole variable domain EPEVTQTPSHQVTQMGQEVILRCVPISNHLYFYWYRQILGQKVEFLVSFYNNEISEKSEIFDDQFSVERPDGSNFTLKIRSTKLEDSAMYFCASSKDLRREAFFGQGTRLTVV.

This chain links TRBV25-1 with TRBJ1-6; D not certain. V lost 8 bases and J 7 bases, leaving 9 bases between the germline ends. Germline CDR1 is MGHDK and CDR2 is SYGVNS. The CDR3 spans 12 residues. This CDR3 is CASRSPNSPLHF. CDR3 DNA sequence: TGTGCCAGCCGCAGTCCCAATTCACCCCTCCACTTT.

The J gene is TRBJ2-7, the V gene TRBV20-1; D not resolved. The CDR3 extends over 13 amino acids. Germline CDR1 reads DFQATT; CDR2 reads SNEGSKA (reference sequence). V was trimmed by 1 base and J by 2 bases, leaving 9 bases between them. The CDR3, as DNA: TGCAGTGCTAGAGCTGGGCTCCCCTACGAGCAGTACTTC. Amino acid sequence: CSARAGLPYEQYF.

J is TRBJ1-6 and V is TRBV3-1; no definite D call. This CDR3 region has 14 residues. CDR1 and CDR2 (germline): LGHDT, YNNKEL (reference sequence). V was shortened by 1 base and J by 6 bases, with 7 bases between the two germline ends. The CDR3 is CASSQVAANSPLHF. CDR3 nucleotides: TGTGCCAGCAGCCAAGTGGCGGCTAATTCACCCCTCCACTTT.

The CDR3 sequence is CASSETRTGPDYGYTF. The CDR3 nucleotides read TGTGCCAGCAGTGAAACCCGGACAGGGCCTGACTATGGCTACACCTTC. The chain uses TRBV2 and TRBJ1-2; 8 bases are shared with TRBD1. The CDR3 has 16 residues. V lost 2 bases to trimming and J lost 3 bases; unmatched junction nucleotides: 8. Germline lookup yields CDR1 SNHLY and CDR2 FYNNEI.

This chain uses TRBV2 with TRBJ2-6; D not resolved. The V end was cut by 8 bases, the J end by 0 bases, with 11 bases between. The germline V gene has CDR1 SNHLY and CDR2 FYNNEI. The CDR3 loop spans 15 amino acids. In nucleotides, the CDR3 is TGTGCCAGCCGGCTCCAGATCTCTGGGGCCAACGTCCTGACTTTC. Its protein product is CASRLQISGANVLTF.

The V gene is TRBV6-6, the J gene TRBJ2-7, with D possibly matching TRBD1 (6 bases). The CDR3 length is 15 residues. Germline V gene data show CDR1 as MNHNY and CDR2 as SVGAGI (reference sequence). Deletions cut 6 bases from V and 0 bases from J, with 15 bases between. CDR3 protein: CASSPDRHSSYEQYV. As DNA, the CDR3 is TGTGCCAGCAGCCCCGACAGGCATAGCTCCTACGAGCAGTACGTC.

This clonotype was seen a few times. This chain connects TRBV30 to TRBJ2-1; the D is unclear. Germline-derived CDR1 and CDR2 are GTSNPN and SVGIG (reference sequence). This CDR3 spans 11 amino acids. V lost 1 base and J lost 3, with 1 base in between. Here the CDR3 reads CAWSGYNEQFF. The CDR3 DNA reads TGTGCCTGGAGTGGCTACAATGAGCAGTTCTTC. The full variable domain, its missing parts supplied by reference TRBV30 and TRBJ2-1, is SQTIHQWPATLVQPVGSPLSLECTVEGTSNPNLYWYRQAAGRGLQLLFYSVGIGQISSEVPQNLSASRPQDRQFILSSKKLLLSDSGFYLCAWSGYNEQFFGPGTRLTVL.

V usage is TRBV30 and J usage is TRBJ2-1; D unclear. From germline, CDR1 is GTSNPN and CDR2 SVGIG (reference sequence). CDR3 length: 14 amino acids. Trimming took 1 base from V and 7 from J, leaving 14 bases between them. The CDR3 DNA sequence: TGTGCCTGGAGTGCCCTAAGTCTCAGTAATGAGCAGTTCTTC. Protein sequence: CAWSALSLSNEQFF.

Concerning this clonotype: One end of the junction fails to match germline, which may point to a read error. The CDR3 here is CASSVDLGTEVFF. The CDR3 DNA follows: TGTGCCAGCAGCGTAGATTTGGGGACAGAAGTTTTCTTT. The chain combines TRBV9 with TRBJ1-1; 7 bases fit TRBD1. Per the germline V gene, CDR1 is SGDLS and CDR2 is YYNGEE. This CDR3 spans 13 amino acids.

The rearrangement uses TRBV20-1 and TRBJ1-4, with unresolved D. V was pared by 4 bases and J by 8 bases, with 17 bases between. This CDR3 contains 14 residues. Germline CDR1 DFQATT, CDR2 SNEGSKA (reference sequence). CDR3 DNA sequence: TGCAGTGCTAATCCCGGCCCCAGCAAGGAAAAACTGTTTTTT. It encodes CSANPGPSKEKLFF.

The sample holds one count of this clonotype. The chain has TRBV15 and TRBJ2-5; 12 bases match TRBD1. This CDR3 has 15 residues. Germline V gives CDR1 LNHNV, CDR2 YYDKDF (reference sequence). The V and J ends lost 5 bases and 4 bases, in that order; junction bases with no gene match: 5. The CDR3 DNA reads TGTGCCACCAGCTTACCGGGACAGGGGGCAGAGACCCAGTACTTC. It specifies CATSLPGQGAETQYF.

The rearrangement uses TRBV29-1 and TRBJ1-5, with TRBD1 matching 7 bases. The germline gives CDR1 SQVTM, CDR2 ANQGSEA. The CDR3 is 13 amino acids. The V and J ends lost 8 bases and 4 bases, in that order; junction bases with no gene match: 8. In nucleotides, the CDR3 is TGCAGCACCCAGACAGGGCGAAATCAGCCCCAGCATTTT. This sequence encodes CSTQTGRNQPQHF. Full variable domain (remainder filled in from reference TRBV29-1 and TRBJ1-5): SAVISQKPSRDICQRGTSLTIQCQVDSQVTMMFWYRQQPGQSLTLIATANQGSEATYESGFVIDKFPISRPNLTFSTLTVSNMSPEDSSIYLCSTQTGRNQPQHFGDGTRLSIL.

The chain is built from TRBV27 and TRBJ1-1; the D is unclear. Deletions cut 2 bases from V and 4 bases from J, with 8 bases between. CDR3 length: 13 amino acids. Germline-derived CDR1 and CDR2 are MNHEY and SMNVEV (reference sequence). This CDR3 reads CASSLKRGTEAFF. The CDR3 DNA follows: TGTGCCAGCAGTTTAAAACGAGGCACTGAAGCTTTCTTT.